These 2 T cell receptor beta chains originate from one sample sequenced in a study of cytomegalovirus exposure and HLA in healthy donors. Primers: 60 Vbeta forward and 13 Jbeta reverse. The table came from immunoSEQ multiplex PCR; TCRdb's copy has only in-frame clones and leaves some out. Among about 120,000 clones listed, 70% to 80% were seen once. Input material: PBMCs. The receptors derive from a human donor in good health.

CDR3 amino acids: CASSPPGSPLYGYTF. The CDR3 DNA is TGTGCCAGCAGCCCCCCGGGATCACCACTCTATGGCTACACCTTC. The rearrangement links TRBV7-9 to TRBJ1-2, with unresolved D. The length of the CDR3 is 15 residues. Trimming took 5 bases from V and 4 from J, leaving 17 bases between them. Germline CDR1 is SEHNR and CDR2 is FQNEAQ (reference sequence).

The J gene is TRBJ2-2, the V gene TRBV11-2; tentatively, D is TRBD1 (5 bases). This CDR3 has 17 residues. Looked up from germline, CDR1 is SGHAT and CDR2 is FQNNGV. V was trimmed by 1 base and J by 4 bases, leaving 16 bases between them. The CDR3 is CASSLVLQGWSTGELFF. The CDR3 DNA reads as TGTGCCAGCAGCTTAGTGCTCCAGGGATGGAGCACCGGGGAGCTGTTTTTT.